This TCR beta chain was captured by sequencing in a study of T cells after yellow fever vaccination. The germline gives CDR1 KGHSH, CDR2 LQKENI. Unmatched junction bases numbered 4, after V lost 4 bases and J lost 5 bases. The length of the CDR3 is 15 residues. TCRdb reprocessed the 5' RACE reads via MiXCR and lists one record per CDR3 protein. The data show hundreds of thousands of distinct CDR3 sequences, with roughly 12% seen just once and approximately 15% held by the top ten. Study observations and caveats: A large majority of primary-vaccination clones showed up again after the booster (around 96% CD4, 75% to 90% CD8). Repertoires sorted by FACS could include abundant clonotypes that are contaminants from the bulk population.

As for this clonotype: Its antigen remains unidentified.

The chain has TRBV18 and TRBJ1-6; 8 nucleotides line up with TRBD1. The receptor was isolated from a man aged 25-45 years who received the YFV17D yellow fever vaccine. The sequences come from PBMCs, collected on the day of the yellow fever booster vaccination. The CDR3 DNA follows: TGTGCCAGCTCACGAGGGACAGGCGATAATTCACCCCTCCACTTT. Translated: CASSRGTGDNSPLHF.